This TCR beta chain appears in the sequencing data of a study of esophageal squamous cell carcinoma under preoperative chemotherapy. Relative to its sample, this clonotype is medium-sized. Time point described: before preoperative PTX-NDP chemotherapy. TCRdb re-analysed the PCR reads in MiXCR, keeping a single row per CDR3 protein. The sample contains tens of thousands of distinct CDR3 sequences, about half of which appear only once. CDR1 MNHEY and CDR2 SVGAGI come from the germline V gene. J was trimmed by 1 base and V by 4 bases; bases with no gene match: 6. The CDR3 consists of 16 residues. The source is a human donor with esophageal squamous cell carcinoma. The donor label of this sample is uncertain. Specimen collection occurred from a patient given preoperative chemotherapy. V and J are TRBV6-5 and TRBJ2-1; 8 bases match TRBD2. The CDR3 region is CASSSQREGSYNEQFF. CDR3 coding DNA: TGTGCCAGCAGTTCCCAACGGGAGGGTTCCTACAATGAGCAGTTCTTC.